Listed below are T cell receptor beta chains from one sample, sequenced in a study of cytomegalovirus exposure and HLA in healthy donors. Repertoires were generated with immunoSEQ multiplex PCR, while TCRdb's copy carries only in-frame clones and drops some. The sample shows 150,000 to 200,000 clones, around 81% of them seen only once. The sequenced sample consisted of PBMCs. The receptors were sampled from a woman in her thirties in good health and CMV-seronegative. The CDR3 runs from the conserved cysteine through the conserved F or W. D genes are given only for firm matches. Clone size is not always given. Where it is, it says once, few, many or a class for expanded clones.

D gene	clone size	V gene	J gene	CDR3 DNA	CDR3 protein
.	.	TRBV18	TRBJ2-3	TGTGCCAGCTCACCGCAGACAGGCAGTAGCACAGATACGCAGTATTTT	CASSPQTGSSTDTQYF
.	.	TRBV28	TRBJ2-7	TGTGCCAGCGGCGGGGTTCACGAGCAGTACTTC	CASGGVHEQYF
TRBD2	.	TRBV7-9	TRBJ2-1	TGTGCCAGCAGCTGGCCTAGCGGGGGGTCAAGTGAGCAGTTCTTC	CASSWPSGGSSEQFF
.	.	TRBV11-3	TRBJ2-1	TGTGCCAGCAGCTTAGGCCCAGGTCCCAATGAGCAGTTCTTC	CASSLGPGPNEQFF
TRBD1	once	TRBV15	TRBJ1-6	TGTGCCACCAGCAGTCAGGGGGCCAATTCACCCCTCCACTTT	CATSSQGANSPLHF
TRBD1	.	TRBV10-3	TRBJ2-3	TGTGCCACCGAAACAGGGGGTACAGATACGCAGTATTTT	CATETGGTDTQYF
.	.	TRBV7-2	TRBJ2-2	TGTGCCAGCAGCTTATCTTCTGGGCCCGGGGAGCTGTTTTTT	CASSLSSGPGELFF
.	.	TRBV27	TRBJ2-7	TGTGCCAGCAGTTTACGGGGGAACAAAGGGACCTTATACGAGCAGTACTTC	CASSLRGNKGTLYEQYF
.	few	TRBV10-3	TRBJ1-5	TGTGCCATCAGTGAGTCAGGGGGATCCTATAGCAATCAGCCCCAGCATTTT	CAISESGGSYSNQPQHF
.	.	TRBV28	TRBJ2-3	TGTGCCAGCATCGGGGAAACAGATACGCAGTATTTT	CASIGETDTQYF
TRBD1	.	TRBV30	TRBJ2-3	TGTGCCTGGAGTGTGGGGACAGGCATTACCACAGATACGCAGTATTTT	CAWSVGTGITTDTQYF
TRBD2	.	TRBV2	TRBJ2-2	TGTGCCAGCCTAGCGGGGGCAGACACCGGGGAGCTGTTTTTT	CASLAGADTGELFF
.	.	TRBV27	TRBJ2-2	TGTGCCAGCAGTTCCTCACGGGGTTTGTCCGGGGAGCTGTTTTTT	CASSSSRGLSGELFF
.	.	TRBV27	TRBJ2-7	TGTGCCAGCAGTTTGACCCCTAGCAGCCACTCCTACGAGCAGTACTTC	CASSLTPSSHSYEQYF
.	once	TRBV2	TRBJ2-1	TGTGCCAGCAGTGAAGCGGGTCGGGGGGAGCAGTTCTTC	CASSEAGRGEQFF
TRBD2	.	TRBV5-1	TRBJ2-2	TGCGCCAGCAGCTTGGAGGCTAGCGGGTTTGTCGGGGAGCTGTTTTTT	CASSLEASGFVGELFF
TRBD2	once	TRBV7-9	TRBJ2-3	TGTTCCAGCAGCTTAGTCGGGGGGTCTCTTCTGGATACGCAGTATTTT	CSSSLVGGSLLDTQYF
.	.	TRBV10-3	TRBJ2-3	TGTGCCATCAGTGAGGCACTAGCAATTGCAGATACGCAGTATTTT	CAISEALAIADTQYF
TRBD2	.	TRBV28	TRBJ2-5	TGTGCCAGCGACGTGGCGGGGGAAGAGACCCAGTACTTC	CASDVAGEETQYF
TRBD2	.	TRBV7-2	TRBJ2-7	TGTGCCAGCAGCTTACGGTCGGGACTAGCGGACTACGAGCAGTACTTC	CASSLRSGLADYEQYF
.	.	TRBV2	TRBJ2-1	TGTGCCAGCGGGGAGGGGGTCTACAATGAGCAGTTCTTC	CASGEGVYNEQFF
TRBD2	.	TRBV11-2	TRBJ2-1	TGTGCCAGCAGCTTAGGCCCCCAGCGGGACTACAATGAGCAGTTCTTC	CASSLGPQRDYNEQFF
.	.	TRBV11-2	TRBJ2-5	TGTGCCAGCAGCTCTGAGTCGGGCCAGGGAGAGACCCAGTACTTC	CASSSESGQGETQYF
.	few	TRBV5-6	TRBJ2-7	TGTGCCAGCAGCTTGGGGGGGCCCACAGGGACATGGGAGCAGTACTTC	CASSLGGPTGTWEQYF
.	few	TRBV5-6	TRBJ1-5	TGTGCCAGCAGCTTGGGAGGGCCCAATAGCAATCAGCCCCAGCATTTT	CASSLGGPNSNQPQHF
TRBD2	.	TRBV5-1	TRBJ2-3	TGCGCCAGCAGCTTGGTGCCTAGCGGGGGCACAGATACGCAGTATTTT	CASSLVPSGGTDTQYF
TRBD1	.	TRBV4-3	TRBJ2-7	TGCGCCAGCAGCCAAGATAGGACAGGGCTCGAGCAGTACTTC	CASSQDRTGLEQYF
TRBD2	.	TRBV6-5	TRBJ2-5	TGTGCCAGCAGCCAAACTAGCGGGGGAGGGACCCAGTACTTC	CASSQTSGGGTQYF
TRBD1	few	TRBV23-1	TRBJ1-5	TGCGCCAGCAGTCAAATCGGGGCGGGACAGGGGGCTCAGCCCCAGCATTTT	CASSQIGAGQGAQPQHF
TRBD2	.	TRBV7-2	TRBJ2-7	TGTGCCAGCAGCCGACTAGCGGGAGGGTATTTCCACGAGCAGTACTTC	CASSRLAGGYFHEQYF
TRBD1	.	TRBV10-2	TRBJ1-1	TGCGCCAGCAGCGCACAGGGGAGTAGGTTCACTGAAGCTTTCTTT	CASSAQGSRFTEAFF
.	.	TRBV4-3	TRBJ1-2	TGCGCCAGCAGCCAAGAAAACAGGCTATCCTATGGCTACACCTTC	CASSQENRLSYGYTF
.	.	TRBV5-6	TRBJ2-1	TGTGCCAGCAGGCCCCAAGACAGCTCCTACAATGAGCAGTTCTTC	CASRPQDSSYNEQFF
TRBD1	.	TRBV30	TRBJ1-6	TGTGCCTGGAGTGTCTCCCCAGGGGGTCCATCACGCTCCTATAATTCACCCCTCCACTTT	CAWSVSPGGPSRSYNSPLHF
.	.	TRBV18	TRBJ1-2	TGTGCCAGCTCACCCCGGGACGCACGACTAGGGGGCTACACCTTC	CASSPRDARLGGYTF
TRBD1	.	TRBV7-2	TRBJ2-5	TGTGCCAGCAGCGAGGGACAGGTGTTTGAGACCCAGTACTTC	CASSEGQVFETQYF
.	.	TRBV7-9	TRBJ2-7	TGTGCCAGCAGCTTAGTAGAGGGAAGTTCCTACGAGCAGTACTTC	CASSLVEGSSYEQYF
.	.	TRBV7-7	TRBJ1-1	TGTGCCAGCAGCCCTGCGGGGGGGGACACTGAAGCTTTCTTT	CASSPAGGDTEAFF
.	.	TRBV19	TRBJ1-1	TGTGCCAGTAGTACTGCTGCCGGAGCTTTCTTT	CASSTAAGAFF
TRBD1	.	TRBV10-3	TRBJ1-5	TGTGCCATCAGTGAGCAGGGGGCACATCAGCCCCAGCATTTT	CAISEQGAHQPQHF
.	.	TRBV4-3	TRBJ2-7	TGCGCCAGCAGCCAGAGTGCGACCTGGGACATCAGTTACGAGCAGTACTTC	CASSQSATWDISYEQYF
.	.	TRBV7-2	TRBJ2-7	TGTGCCAGCAGCCAACAGGCTATAGGGGGCTACGAGCAGTACTTC	CASSQQAIGGYEQYF
.	.	TRBV4-1	TRBJ2-3	TGCGCCAGCAGCCCCAGGGGCGAAAGGACAGATACGCAGTATTTT	CASSPRGERTDTQYF
.	.	TRBV28	TRBJ1-4	TGTGCCAGCAGTTTAGGCTTGACGGACACTAAAAAACTGTTTTTT	CASSLGLTDTKKLFF
TRBD2	once	TRBV11-3	TRBJ2-1	TGTGCCAGCAGCTTAGAGGGGGCGGGAGGCTCCTTCACTGAGCAGTTCTTC	CASSLEGAGGSFTEQFF
TRBD1	.	TRBV10-3	TRBJ1-1	TGTGCCATCAGGCCGATTGATACTCGTACAGGGGTGGGGACTGAAGCTTTCTTT	CAIRPIDTRTGVGTEAFF
.	.	TRBV5-1	TRBJ1-1	TGCGCCAGCAGCTTGGGCCCGGGTACAAACACTGAAGCTTTCTTT	CASSLGPGTNTEAFF
.	once	TRBV6-4	TRBJ1-6	TGTGCCAGCAGTGACTCCTTGAATTCACCCCTCCACTTT	CASSDSLNSPLHF
TRBD2	.	TRBV5-8	TRBJ2-5	TGTGCCAGCAGCCCCCGGGGGGGGGCAAAGACCCAGTACTTC	CASSPRGGAKTQYF
.	few	TRBV4-1	TRBJ1-6	TGCGCCAGCAGCCAAGGCCAGTTAGGGGATTCACCCCTCCACTTT	CASSQGQLGDSPLHF
TRBD1	.	TRBV6-5	TRBJ2-5	TGTGCCAGCAGTCACTGGGACAGGGAAGAGACCCAGTACTTC	CASSHWDREETQYF
.	.	TRBV5-4	TRBJ2-6	TGTGCCAGCAGGCCCAGCTCTGGGGCCAACGGCCTGACTTTC	CASRPSSGANGLTF
.	few	TRBV5-6	TRBJ2-7	TGTGCCAGCAGCTCTTACTCCCTGGGGCGGTATCTATCCTACGAGCAGTACTTC	CASSSYSLGRYLSYEQYF
.	.	TRBV4-2	TRBJ2-4	TGTGCCAGCAGCCGATCTACAGGGACCCAAAGGTTAGAAAACATTCAGTACTTC	CASSRSTGTQRLENIQYF
TRBD1	.	TRBV7-2	TRBJ1-1	TGTGCCAGCAGCGTACAGGGGGACACTGAAGCTTTCTTT	CASSVQGDTEAFF
TRBD1	.	TRBV6-1	TRBJ2-5	TGTGCCAGCAGTGGAACAGGGGGCCAAGAGACCCAGTACTTC	CASSGTGGQETQYF
.	.	TRBV19	TRBJ1-5	TGTGCCAGTAGTATAGTCGGGGTCGGGAGCAATCAGCCCCAGCATTTT	CASSIVGVGSNQPQHF
TRBD1	.	TRBV10-3	TRBJ1-2	TGTGCCATCAGTGAGGGTACAGGGGGCTATGGCTACACCTTC	CAISEGTGGYGYTF
TRBD1	.	TRBV9	TRBJ1-3	TGTGCCAGCAGCGTAAACAGGGGACGAGGAAACACCATATATTTT	CASSVNRGRGNTIYF